Detailed here is one TCR beta chain. Molecular-barcoded quantitative 5'-RACE produced these TCR beta libraries. TCRdb processed the 5' RACE reads anew with MiXCR; each CDR3 protein has one entry. The sample yields just over 350,000 distinct CDR3 sequences, 20% seen once. This specimen comes from a study of CD8 T cells in ankylosing spondylitis. The CDR3 runs 14 residues. Germline CDR1 is DFQATT and CDR2 is SNEGSKA (reference sequence). Between the trimmed V and J ends, which lost 4 bases and 0 bases, there was a span of 10 bases. The chain links TRBV20-1 to TRBJ1-5, with D possibly matching TRBD1 (5 bases). The sequence was collected from a male donor with ankylosing spondylitis or in good health (not recorded which). The specimen was blood, either unsorted or a sorted T cell fraction (not recorded which). In DNA, the CDR3 is TGCAGTGCTACCAGGGCACTTAGCAATCAGCCCCAGCATTTT. Translated, it gives CSATRALSNQPQHF.